This T cell receptor (beta chain) was sequenced for a study of Ad26.COV2.S vaccination and SARS-CoV-2 variants. Treatment denoted: around 19 received Ad26.COV2.S at low or high dose, single or two shots; about 5 received placebo; per-sample allocation not given. On day 63 after the first injection, vaccine and placebo recipients gave samples. An Ad26 vector expressing Wuhan-strain SARS-CoV-2 spike constituted the vaccine. Profiling relied on immunoSEQ multiplex PCR, and the TCRdb table lists in-frame clones only, not all of them. The repertoire holds some 250,000 clones, with roughly 90% as singletons. Trimming took 5 bases from V and 0 from J; bases not matched to a gene: 10. This CDR3 region has 17 residues. Germline V CDR1 and CDR2: LNHDA, SQIVND (reference sequence).

The chain recombines TRBV19 with TRBJ2-1; 7 nucleotides agree with TRBD2. The source material was peripheral blood, sampled in a trial of Ad26.COV2.S vaccine versus placebo. This clonotype was sampled from a person between 18 and 59 years old who received the Ad26.COV2.S COVID-19 vaccine or a placebo. The CDR3 DNA is TGTGCCAGTAGTCTCCTTTGGGGCGGGAGCTCCTACAATGAGCAGTTCTTC. Translation gives CASSLLWGGSSYNEQFF. The complete variable domain, with remaining parts taken from reference TRBV19 and TRBJ2-1, reads DGGITQSPKYLFRKEGQNVTLSCEQNLNHDAMYWYRQDPGQGLRLIYYSQIVNDFQKGDIAEGYSVSREKKESFPLTVTSAQKNPTAFYLCASSLLWGGSSYNEQFFGPGTRLTVL.